The 2 T cell receptor beta chains below all came from one sample that was sequenced in a study of blood T cells in healthy people across ages. Using a J-beta primer mix together with a sample-barcoded 5' primer, a second PCR was run for roughly 7 to 12 cycles. A single record per CDR3 protein comes from TCRdb applying MiXCR to the 5' RACE reads. The sample has about 730,000 distinct CDR3 sequences, roughly 44% seen once. The sequenced material came from blood. Receptors originate from a woman aged 60-70 years in good health.

The chain joins TRBV2 to TRBJ1-5; D remains ambiguous. The CDR3 contains 13 residues. V lost 4 bases to trimming and J lost 7 bases, with 11 bases between them. Per germline, CDR1 SNHLY and CDR2 FYNNEI. CDR3 bases: TGTGCCAGCAGTGCCGAGATTCGGCAGCCCCAGCATTTT. Translation: CASSAEIRQPQHF.

This chain uses TRBV28 with TRBJ2-5, with D possibly matching TRBD1 (6 bases). Per germline, CDR1 MDHEN and CDR2 SYDVKM. This CDR3 contains 16 residues. The V gene lost 2 bases and the J gene lost 4 bases, with 17 bases spanning the gap. CDR3 DNA sequence: TGTGCCAGCAGTTTAGGGATCCAGGGGATAGGAGAGACCCAGTACTTC. As protein: CASSLGIQGIGETQYF.